This paragraph reports one TCR beta chain. Antigen: not known. Preparation of the TCRbeta library used unique molecular identifiers. A single record per CDR3 protein comes from TCRdb applying MiXCR to the PCR reads. This sample has about 580,000 distinct CDR3 sequences, with roughly 23% found just once. This sample stems from a study of T-cell reconstitution after alpha-beta-depleted transplantation in children. Study-level points and caveats: Alpha-beta T cells about two months after transplant reportedly derived from several hundred expanded graft clones.

The sequence was collected from a boy under three years old who had a stem cell transplant for acute myeloid leukemia, so the T cells may come from the graft donor. Sequencing used PBMCs, mostly from graft donor cells, obtained 360 days after TCRalphabeta/CD19-depleted stem cell transplant.

CDR3: CASSLVGGLQETQYF. The CDR3 nucleotides are TGTGCCAGCAGCTTAGTCGGCGGGTTACAAGAGACCCAGTACTTC. The chain carries TRBV7-2 and TRBJ2-5; tentative D call: TRBD2 (5 bases). V was shortened by 1 base and J by 2 bases, with 11 bases between the two germline ends. The CDR3 has 15 residues. Germline loops: CDR1 SGHTA, CDR2 FQGNSA.